This entry lists 5 T cell receptor beta chains sequenced from one sample in a study of blood T cell repertoires in COVID-19. Repertoires were generated with immunoSEQ multiplex PCR, while TCRdb's copy carries only in-frame clones and drops some. The table includes fewer than 150,000 clones, around 87% detected once. The sequenced sample consisted of peripheral blood. All receptors derive from a woman in her sixties or seventies with acute or convalescent COVID-19.

The gene calls are TRBV19 and TRBJ2-1; 12 nucleotides agree with TRBD2. CDR3 length: 16 residues. From germline, CDR1 is LNHDA and CDR2 SQIVND (reference sequence). With V trimmed by 2 bases and J by 5 bases, 4 bases remained unmatched. This chain's CDR3 is CASSILGLAGNNEQFF. For the CDR3, the DNA is TGTGCCAGTAGTATACTGGGACTAGCGGGTAACAATGAGCAGTTCTTC.

To note about this clone: The sample contains more than one DNA sequence encoding this CDR3. CDR3 sequence reads: CASSPGLGNTIYF. The CDR3 nucleotides are TGTGCCAGCTCACCAGGGCTCGGAAACACCATATATTTT. The chain uses TRBV18 and TRBJ1-3; D gene unclear. With 2 bases removed from V and 4 bases from J, the gap between germline ends came to 6 bases. The CDR3 length is 13 residues. Germline CDR1 and CDR2: KGHSH and LQKENI.

J is TRBJ2-1 and V is TRBV20-1; D unclear. Germline lookup yields CDR1 DFQATT and CDR2 SNEGSKA (reference sequence). CDR3 size: 10 residues. Trimming removed 3 bases at V and 8 bases at J, with 5 bases between. CDR3 sequence reads: CSASFDEQFF. The DNA for the CDR3 is TGCAGTGCTAGTTTCGATGAGCAGTTCTTC.

The rearrangement uses TRBV28 and TRBJ1-2; D gene uncertain. V lost 6 bases and J 1 base, leaving 12 bases between the germline ends. Looked up from germline, CDR1 is MDHEN and CDR2 is SYDVKM. The CDR3 is 14 residues long. The CDR3 reads CASSATAGNYGYTF. The CDR3 coding sequence is TGTGCCAGCAGCGCTACAGCCGGTAACTATGGCTACACCTTC.

The rearrangement joins TRBV9 to TRBJ2-7; TRBD2 agrees at 7 bases. The V and J ends lost 0 bases and 5 bases, in that order; junction bases with no gene match: 5. Germline CDR1 SGDLS, CDR2 YYNGEE. This CDR3 region has 14 residues. CDR3 in amino acids: CASSVADGRDEQYF. DNA for the CDR3: TGTGCCAGCAGCGTAGCTGATGGGAGGGACGAGCAGTACTTC.